Included here is one TCR beta chain sequence, with context. The sample originates from a study of blood T cell repertoires in COVID-19. CDR3 length: 15 residues. The germline gives CDR1 KGHDR, CDR2 SFDVKD. Trimming cost V 3 bases and J 3 bases; bases outside gene matches: 7. Repertoires were generated with immunoSEQ multiplex PCR, while TCRdb's copy carries only in-frame clones and drops some. The sample holds approximately 150,000 clones, roughly 87% seen once. The specimen sequenced was peripheral blood. The J gene is TRBJ2-7, the V gene TRBV24-1, with TRBD1 matching 7 bases. This clonotype originated in a woman in her 70s with acute or convalescent COVID-19. As DNA, the CDR3 is TGTGCCACCAGTGATCACCGACAGGGCCACTACGAGCAGTACTTC. This gives the protein CATSDHRQGHYEQYF.